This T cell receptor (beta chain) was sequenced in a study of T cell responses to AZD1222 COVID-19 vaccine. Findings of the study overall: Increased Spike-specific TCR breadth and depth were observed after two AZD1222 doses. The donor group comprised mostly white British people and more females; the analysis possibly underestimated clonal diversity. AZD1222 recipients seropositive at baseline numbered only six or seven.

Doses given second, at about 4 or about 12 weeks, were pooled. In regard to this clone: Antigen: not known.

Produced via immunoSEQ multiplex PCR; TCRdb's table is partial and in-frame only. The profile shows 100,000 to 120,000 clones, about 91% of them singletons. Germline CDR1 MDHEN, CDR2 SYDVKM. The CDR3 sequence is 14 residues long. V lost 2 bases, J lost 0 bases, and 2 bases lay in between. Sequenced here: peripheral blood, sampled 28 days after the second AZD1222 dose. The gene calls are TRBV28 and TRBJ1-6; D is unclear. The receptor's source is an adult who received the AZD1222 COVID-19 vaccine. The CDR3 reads CASSLDSYNSPLHF. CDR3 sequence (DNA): TGTGCCAGCAGTTTAGACTCCTATAATTCACCCCTCCACTTT.